Reported below is one TCR beta chain. CDR3 length equals 16 residues. J lost 5 bases, V lost 3 bases, and 10 bases had no gene match. TCRbeta library construction was performed incorporating unique molecular identifiers. TCRdb recomputed calls from the PCR reads with MiXCR, one row per CDR3 protein. The sample consists of some 530,000 distinct CDR3 sequences, around 13% of them appearing once. This sample is part of a study of T-cell reconstitution after alpha-beta-depleted transplantation in children. The clonotype comes from a human donor who donated a stem cell graft to a child with combined immunodeficiency. Sequencing used PBMCs from the stem cell graft donor, obtained from the stem cell graft. This rearrangement joins TRBV12-3 or TRBV12-4 to TRBJ2-3; 8 bases are a match to TRBD2. CDR3 in DNA: TGTGCCAGCAGTTTTTTCGCGGGGGGAGGGGGAGATACGCAGTATTTT. Amino acid sequence: CASSFFAGGGGDTQYF.